One sample yielded the 17 T cell receptor beta chains listed below, sequenced in a study of graft-versus-host responses after intestinal transplantation. Profiling relied on immunoSEQ multiplex PCR, and the TCRdb table lists in-frame clones only, not all of them. The data hold roughly 30,000 clones, with roughly 80% observed a single time. No antigens are known for them. Sequenced material: unstimulated CD8+ T cells sorted from spleen or lymph node cells, taken before intestinal transplant. Receptors originate from a human donor who received an intestinal transplant.

The chain carries TRBV19 and TRBJ1-5; 8 positions agree with TRBD1. The CDR3 loop spans 16 amino acids. J gave up 0 bases and V 6 bases, and 7 bases lay outside the gene matches. CDR1 is LNHDA, CDR2 SQIVND, per germline (reference sequence). CDR3 nucleotide sequence: TGTGCCAGTAGCCTGGACAGGGCCTATAGCAATCAGCCCCAGCATTTT. It encodes CASSLDRAYSNQPQHF.

In nucleotides, the CDR3 is TGTGCCAGCAGTGGGGGCAGGGAGGGGTCCTACGAGCAGTACTTC. This codes for CASSGGREGSYEQYF. The chain uses TRBV2 and TRBJ2-5, with 7 bases identical to TRBD2. TRBJ2-7 explains the end of the DNA better; the J call may be wrong. The germline V gene has CDR1 SNHLY and CDR2 FYNNEI. The CDR3 contains 15 residues.

This chain joins TRBV5-6 and TRBJ2-1; 7 nucleotides match TRBD2. V lost 3 bases to trimming and J lost 4 bases; unmatched junction nucleotides: 7. CDR3 size: 15 residues. Germline V gene lookup returns CDR1 SGHDT and CDR2 YYEEEE. Written as DNA, the CDR3 is TGTGCCAGCAGCTCGAAACTAGCGTTTTACAATGAGCAGTTCTTC. This gives the protein CASSSKLAFYNEQFF.

This clone was seen only once. V gene TRBV28 combines with J gene TRBJ1-1; perhaps TRBD1 as D (6 bases). V shed 5 bases and J shed 12 bases, with 16 bases lying between them. CDR1 and CDR2 (germline): MDHEN, SYDVKM. CDR3 length equals 12 residues. The CDR3: CASSPYRVETFF. The CDR3 nucleotides are TGTGCCAGCAGTCCTTACAGGGTAGAGACTTTCTTT.

This sequence joins TRBV6-1 and TRBJ2-1; 7 nucleotides align to TRBD1. V dropped 3 bases and J dropped 6; count of bases not matched to a gene: 14. Germline V gene sequence: CDR1 MNHNS, CDR2 SASEGT. CDR3 length: 17 residues. The DNA for the CDR3 is TGTGCCAGCAGTGAGTATCTACCAGGGGGTATCTTCAATGAGCAGTTCTTC. Translating gives CASSEYLPGGIFNEQFF.

The chain recombines TRBV28 with TRBJ2-1; 8 bases map to TRBD2. CDR1 MDHEN and CDR2 SYDVKM come from the germline V gene. The V and J ends lost 3 bases and 8 bases, in that order; junction bases with no gene match: 9. The CDR3 covers 15 residues. The CDR3, as DNA: TGTGCCAGCAGTTTCCTAGCGGGCGAAGGCGATGAGCAGTTCTTC. Protein: CASSFLAGEGDEQFF.

This clone was detected only a few times. The chain carries TRBV19 and TRBJ2-5; D not certain. The CDR3 has 14 amino acids. Trimming stripped 1 base from V and 6 bases from J, with 12 bases between. Germline assignment: CDR1 LNHDA and CDR2 SQIVND (reference sequence). The CDR3, as DNA: TGTGCCAGTAGTATAGGTTTAGATCTAAAGACCCAGTACTTC. Translating gives CASSIGLDLKTQYF.

This chain joins TRBV5-1 and TRBJ2-2; 8 bases are shared with TRBD2. Germline V CDR1 and CDR2: SGHRS, YFSETQ. With 4 bases clipped from V and 5 bases from J, the junction kept 7 bases outside the gene matches. The CDR3 has 15 residues. The CDR3 protein is CASSTGTRGTGELFF. The CDR3 coding sequence is TGCGCCAGCAGCACCGGGACTAGGGGGACCGGGGAGCTGTTTTTT.

V gene TRBV15 combines with J gene TRBJ2-1; 11 bases are shared with TRBD2. V was pared by 4 bases and J by 8 bases, with 19 bases of the junction left unmatched. The length of the CDR3 is 19 residues. Germline loops: CDR1 LNHNV, CDR2 YYDKDF (reference sequence). CDR3 bases: TGTGCCACCAGCAACTCAGGAGGTAGCGGGAGGGCTGCTAGCTATGAGCAGTTCTTC. It yields the protein CATSNSGGSGRAASYEQFF.

The V and J genes are TRBV6-5 and TRBJ1-3; TRBD1 might be the D (5 bases). V was cut by 7 bases and J by 7 bases, with 17 bases left in between. Germline-derived CDR1 and CDR2 are MNHEY and SVGAGI. The CDR3 extends over 14 amino acids. CDR3 nucleotides: TGTGCCAGCACCCCCGAATGGGGGGACAACACCATATATTTT. Translation gives CASTPEWGDNTIYF.

The chain couples TRBV4-2 to TRBJ2-3; D call uncertain. V was shortened by 1 base and J by 3 bases, with 11 bases between the two germline ends. Germline lookup yields CDR1 LGHNA and CDR2 YNFKEQ. This CDR3 contains 15 residues. CDR3 sequence (DNA): TGTGCCAGCAGCCAAGCCTCCTGGAGTACAGATACGCAGTATTTT. Protein sequence: CASSQASWSTDTQYF.

This clone was recorded only once. The rearrangement joins TRBV7-9 to TRBJ2-7, with D possibly TRBD2 on 5 matching bases. Between the trimmed V and J ends, which lost 5 bases and 0 bases, there was a span of 17 bases. This CDR3 comprises 16 residues. CDR1 and CDR2 from the germline V gene are SEHNR and FQNEAQ (reference sequence). DNA of the CDR3: TGTGCCAGCAGCCCGGGTGAGCGGCAAAACTCCTACGAGCAGTACTTC. Translating it yields CASSPGERQNSYEQYF.

The V and J genes are TRBV7-3 and TRBJ2-7, with 8 nucleotides matching TRBD2. V trimming: 0 bases; J trimming: 2 bases; junction bases outside the gene matches: 3. Germline V gene lookup returns CDR1 SGHTA and CDR2 FQGTGA. The CDR3 consists of 15 residues. The CDR3 region is CASSLTGSGAYEQYF. The CDR3 DNA is TGTGCCAGCAGCTTAACTGGTAGCGGGGCCTACGAGCAGTACTTC. Looking up the rest from reference TRBV7-3 and TRBJ2-7 gives the full variable domain: GAGVSQTPSNKVTEKGKYVELRCDPISGHTALYWYRQSLGQGPEFLIYFQGTGAADDSGLPNDRFFAVRPEGSVSTLKIQRTERGDSAVYLCASSLTGSGAYEQYFGPGTRLTVT.

This chain joins TRBV7-9 and TRBJ2-4; 7 bases are shared with TRBD2. The CDR3 runs to 15 residues. Germline CDR1 is SEHNR and CDR2 is FQNEAQ (reference sequence). With 5 bases clipped from V and 5 bases from J, the junction kept 9 bases outside the gene matches. The CDR3 reads CASSHPGLPENIQYF. The DNA for the CDR3 is TGTGCCAGCAGCCATCCGGGACTACCTGAAAACATTCAGTACTTC.

This clone was found once. An end of the junction differs from the germline gene, which may be a read error. The chain recombines TRBV7-7 with TRBJ2-5; D not certain. This CDR3 has 15 amino acids. Germline V CDR1 and CDR2: SSHAT, FNYEAQ (reference sequence). CDR3 sequence: CASSFSAGGGETQYF. In DNA form, the CDR3 reads TGTGCTAGCAGCTTCTCGGCCGGCGGTGGAGAGACCCAGTACTTC.

The rearrangement uses TRBV4-1 and TRBJ2-3; the match to TRBD2 covers 8 bases. After removal of 7 bases from V and 3 bases from J, the junction contained 9 bases not matched to a gene. The CDR3 is 15 amino acids. Germline V lookup: CDR1 MGHRA, CDR2 YSYEKL. CDR3 loop: CASNAGTRVTDTQYF. For the CDR3, the DNA is TGCGCCAGCAATGCCGGGACTAGGGTGACAGATACGCAGTATTTT.

The chain employs TRBV4-1 and TRBJ1-2; 7 nucleotides line up with TRBD1. Germline assignment: CDR1 MGHRA and CDR2 YSYEKL. V shed 1 base, J shed 4 bases, and the junction held 3 bases outside the gene matches. The CDR3 covers 14 residues. DNA for the CDR3: TGCGCCAGCAGCCAAGCAGGGGGGCTCTATGGCTACACCTTC. It encodes CASSQAGGLYGYTF.